The sequence of this T cell receptor (beta chain) was determined in a study of Ad26.COV2.S vaccination and SARS-CoV-2 variants. In the study overall: Donor joined the COV1001 Ad26.COV2.S trial arm. General study findings and limits: People given the vaccine had a wider spike-specific TCR breadth than placebo recipients did. Following vaccination, spike-specific CD8+ and CD4+ T cell responses reportedly exhibited substantial breadth.

Profiling relied on immunoSEQ multiplex PCR, and the TCRdb table lists in-frame clones only, not all of them. The sample yields around 340,000 clones, around 89% seen once. As for this clone: Antigen unknown.

Described treatment: some 20 received Ad26.COV2.S at low or high dose, single or two shots; about 5 received placebo; per-sample allocation not given. Specimen acquisition occurred on day 63 following the initial vaccine or placebo injection. Germline CDR1 GTSNPN, CDR2 SVGIG (reference sequence). The V gene lost 1 base and the J gene lost 4 bases, with 8 bases spanning the gap. CDR3 length: 13 amino acids. This material consisted of peripheral blood, taken in a trial of Ad26.COV2.S vaccine versus placebo. The sequence was obtained from a person between 18 and 60 years old who received the Ad26.COV2.S COVID-19 vaccine or a placebo. The chain uses TRBV30 and TRBJ1-5; possible D gene TRBD1, 6 bases. DNA for the CDR3: TGTGCCTGGAGTGGACAGGCAAATCAGCCCCAGCATTTT. Protein sequence: CAWSGQANQPQHF.